The 9 T cell receptor beta chains presented below share a single source sample, sequenced in a study of T-cell memory formation after mild COVID-19. MiXCR, applied by TCRdb to the 5' RACE reads, yields one record per CDR3 protein. Of 150,000 to 200,000 distinct CDR3 sequences in the sample, over 20% were seen once. Sequenced material: PBMCs or a T cell subset sorted from them (not recorded which). All receptors derive from an adult woman who had mild COVID-19 (a few samples of this study predate the infection). Cell type and time point are not known.

Ten or more counts support this clonotype. This chain uses TRBV14 with TRBJ2-7; TRBD1 matches at 10 bases. This CDR3 has 15 amino acids. CDR1 and CDR2 (germline): SGHDN, FVKESK. Trimming at V came to 6 bases and at J to 3 bases, leaving 8 bases not matched to a gene. DNA for the CDR3: TGTGCCAGCAGGGGGACAGGGGCCGAATACTACGAGCAGTACTTC. Its translation: CASRGTGAEYYEQYF.

The V and J genes are TRBV5-1 and TRBJ2-3; D uncertain. Germline-derived CDR1 and CDR2 are SGHRS and YFSETQ. With 2 bases removed from V and 2 bases from J, the gap between germline ends came to 6 bases. This CDR3 contains 13 residues. The CDR3 region is CASSFLPTDTQYF. CDR3 sequence (DNA): TGCGCCAGCAGCTTCCTACCCACAGATACGCAGTATTTT.

This chain joins TRBV5-1 and TRBJ2-7, with 8 bases identical to TRBD1. Per germline, CDR1 SGHRS and CDR2 YFSETQ. J lost 2 bases, V lost 5 bases, and 3 bases had no gene match. This CDR3 comprises 13 residues. CDR3 sequence reads: CASRRTGPYEQYF. CDR3 coding DNA: TGCGCCAGCAGGCGGACAGGGCCCTACGAGCAGTACTTC.

This clonotype was found a few times. This chain connects TRBV4-2 to TRBJ1-2; D unresolved. Per the germline V gene, CDR1 is LGHNA and CDR2 is YNFKEQ. The V end was cut by 5 bases, the J end by 5 bases, with 9 bases between. The CDR3 runs 12 residues. As DNA, the CDR3 is TGTGCCAGCAGCTTCCAATCTTATGGCTACACCTTC. It translates to CASSFQSYGYTF.

The chain joins TRBV5-6 to TRBJ2-1; D unresolved. This CDR3 has 13 amino acids. The V end lost 2 bases, the J end lost 11 bases, and 14 bases lay between the germline ends. Germline V gene sequence: CDR1 SGHDT, CDR2 YYEEEE. The CDR3 here is CASSLTSGFQQFF. CDR3 bases: TGTGCCAGCAGCTTAACGTCCGGGTTTCAGCAGTTCTTC.

This clonotype appeared a few times. The chain links TRBV20-1 to TRBJ1-1; D remains ambiguous. Germline V CDR1 and CDR2: DFQATT, SNEGSKA (reference sequence). The CDR3 consists of 13 residues. The ends were cut back, 6 bases at V and 0 bases at J, with 11 bases in the middle. DNA of the CDR3: TGCAGTGCCAAGGGTGTCATGAACACTGAAGCTTTCTTT. Protein: CSAKGVMNTEAFF.

This clonotype was seen a few times. V usage is TRBV5-5 and J usage is TRBJ1-2; D is unresolved. The germline gives CDR1 SGHKS, CDR2 YYEKEE (reference sequence). The CDR3 loop spans 14 amino acids. V gave up 0 bases and J gave up 2 bases, with 8 bases separating them. CDR3 loop: CASSLVPSNYGYTF. In nucleotides, the CDR3 is TGTGCCAGCAGCTTGGTTCCCTCCAACTATGGCTACACCTTC.

At least ten counts were recorded for this clonotype. J is TRBJ2-3 and V is TRBV11-1, with D perhaps matching TRBD1 (5 bases). The germline CDR1 and CDR2 sequences are SGHAT and FQDESV (reference sequence). Trimming took off 5 bases at V and 4 bases at J, with 19 bases between the two ends. The CDR3 loop spans 16 amino acids. This CDR3 reads CASSLVRRRVSDTQYF. In nucleotides, the CDR3 is TGTGCCAGCAGCCTGGTCCGTCGCAGGGTTTCAGATACGCAGTATTTT.

The V and J genes are TRBV19 and TRBJ2-2; D might be TRBD1 (7 bases). Germline-derived CDR1 and CDR2 are LNHDA and SQIVND (reference sequence). The V end was cut by 6 bases, the J end by 6 bases, with 14 bases between. This CDR3 spans 14 amino acids. DNA for the CDR3: TGTGCCAGTAGGGAGGGACAGATGGCCGGGGAGCTGTTTTTT. Translation: CASREGQMAGELFF.